This entry concerns a single T cell receptor beta chain. The target antigen is unknown. These data come from a study of beta chain features in type 1 diabetes. Study-wide findings and caveats: Junctions at VDJ sites from type 1 diabetes patients had fewer insertions and more deletions. Possible PCR preference for shorter templates applied equally to patients and controls.

CDR1 and CDR2 from the germline V gene are SGDLS and YYNGEE. The CDR3 consists of 15 residues. V lost 3 bases and J lost 8; bases outside the gene matches: 8. Sorted CD4+ subsets: naive, central memory, regulatory, stem cell-like memory (CD45RO/CCR7/CD25/CD127/CD95/CD27 panel). Expressed TCRB transcripts were sequenced because the entire RNA isolate underwent reverse transcription. The protocol was immunoSEQ multiplex PCR, while the TCRdb copy is restricted to in-frame clones and leaves out a portion. The sample holds fewer than 350,000 clones, about 18% seen once. The sequenced sample was naive CD4+ T cells from blood. V usage is TRBV9 and J usage is TRBJ2-1; 10 bases are a match to TRBD1. This receptor was taken from a woman under 30 in good health. CDR3 sequence: CASSDTGTGVHEQFF. In DNA form, the CDR3 reads TGTGCCAGCAGCGATACTGGGACAGGGGTTCATGAGCAGTTCTTC. Full variable domain (missing parts from reference TRBV9 and TRBJ2-1): DSGVTQTPKHLITATGQRVTLRCSPRSGDLSVYWYQQSLDQGLQFLIQYYNGEERAKGNILERFSAQQFPDLHSELNLSSLELGDSALYFCASSDTGTGVHEQFFGPGTRLTVL.